This T cell receptor beta chain was obtained from a study of T cell changes during pregnancy in multiple sclerosis. The ends lost 8 bases at V and 4 bases at J; junction bases unmatched: 7. CDR1 is MNHEY, CDR2 SMNVEV, per germline (reference sequence). The CDR3 totals 15 residues. Measured with immunoSEQ multiplex PCR; TCRdb has only the in-frame clones, and not every one. The table records fewer than 30,000 clones, about 88% of them present only once. This material consisted of CD8+ T cells from peripheral blood mononuclear cells, taken in the third trimester of pregnancy. The source is a female donor in good health, enrolled as a control in a pregnancy study. V is TRBV27 and J is TRBJ2-1; TRBD1 matches at 11 bases. For the CDR3, the DNA is TGTGCCAGCCTCCGTGGACAGGGGGCGTACAATGAGCAGTTCTTC. Translating it yields CASLRGQGAYNEQFF.